Described below is a single T cell receptor (beta chain) sequence and its context. The germline V gene encodes CDR1 SGDLS and CDR2 YYNGEE. This CDR3 contains 17 residues. The trim removed 4 bases at V and 2 bases at J, leaving 10 bases unmatched. This specimen belongs to a study of blood T cell repertoires in COVID-19. The data were produced by immunoSEQ multiplex PCR, yet TCRdb's version contains in-frame clones alone and is incomplete. Of about 160,000 clones in the sample, less than 85% were seen once. This receptor was taken from a woman aged 45-65 years who had recovered from COVID-19. Sequenced material: PBMCs or T cells enriched from blood (not recorded which). The chain combines TRBV9 with TRBJ1-5; 9 bases map to TRBD1. The CDR3 is CASSIGQGLEGNQPQHF. CDR3 DNA sequence: TGTGCCAGCAGCATAGGACAGGGGCTCGAGGGCAATCAGCCCCAGCATTTT.